This T cell receptor (beta chain) was recovered during a study of spatial heterogeneity in lung cancer. Germline loops: CDR1 MDHEN, CDR2 SYDVKM. V shed 6 bases and J 5 bases; nucleotides not matched to a gene: 9. CDR3 length equals 14 residues. From the 5' RACE reads, TCRdb called clonotypes with MiXCR, one entry per CDR3 protein. This table has around 7,000 distinct CDR3 sequences, around 7% appearing once. Time point noted: sample taken at primary tumor resection. The donor population consisted of 72 patients with untreated, early-stage non-small cell lung cancer. Material for sequencing was whole RNA from tumor, nontumor lung or frozen PBMC, left unsorted. This clonotype was seen ten or more times. What it recognizes is unknown. The study, taken as a whole, reports: Ubiquitous expanded tumor TCRs appeared in blood more at resection than follow-up.

This chain links TRBV28 with TRBJ2-5; TRBD2 matches at 7 bases. The source is a male donor with early-stage non-small cell lung cancer. Sequences were derived from PBMCs, sampled at surgery. The CDR3 region has the DNA TGTGCCAGCAGCCAAGGCGGGAGTCGCGAGACCCAGTACTTC. Amino acids: CASSQGGSRETQYF.